This T cell receptor (beta chain) was documented in a study of regulatory T cells in long-lasting Graves disease. Study results and caveats: The researchers studied only peripheral blood, not thyroid tissue.

The time point: newly diagnosed GD, antithyroid drugs for less than 3 months. PBMC RNA was the source of the TCR library. For TCR beta, libraries came from iRepertoire HTBI primers and Arm-PCR of CDR3 regions. TCRdb independently ran MiXCR on the multiplex PCR reads; one entry per CDR3 protein. The data contain 410,000 or so distinct CDR3 sequences, 15% of them seen just once; the ten biggest clones take up about a sixth. Trimming cost V 0 bases and J 0 bases, with 12 bases left between them. The CDR3 is 17 residues long. In germline, CDR1 is SGHTA, CDR2 FQGNSA. This clonotype was found many times. The antigen remains undetermined. The sample was also linked to a second study, of T cells in Graves' hyperthyroidism and ophthalmopathy.

V gene TRBV7-2 combines with J gene TRBJ2-1; D possibly corresponds to TRBD1 (6 bases). The TCR sequence derives from a woman in her thirties with Graves disease. The source was peripheral blood mononuclear cells (PBMCs), collected at new diagnosis, from a patient treated with antithyroid drugs. The CDR3 sequence: CASSLATGRGSYNEQFF. In DNA form, the CDR3 reads TGTGCCAGCAGCTTAGCGACGGGCAGGGGCTCCTACAATGAGCAGTTCTTC.